One sample yielded the 28 T cell receptor beta chains listed below, sequenced in a study of response to subunit inactivated influenza vaccine. TCRdb re-derived calls from the RT-PCR reads in MiXCR, one entry per CDR3 protein. The table records around 570,000 distinct CDR3 sequences, around 11% of them present only once. The same data also contributed to another study, on T cells expressing NK-cell markers. This second report adds: UMIs accompanied the 5'RACE template switching by which TCR beta cDNA was made.

Specimen: PBMCs from blood, collected on the day of vaccination. These receptors were collected from a man in his fifties who received an inactivated influenza vaccine.

A few counts support this clonotype. The chain employs TRBV18 and TRBJ2-2, with TRBD2 matching over 10 bases. CDR1 is KGHSH and CDR2 is LQKENI in the germline V gene. V gave up 3 bases and J gave up 1 base; unmatched junction bases: 11. This CDR3 comprises 19 residues. The CDR3 nucleotides read TGTGCCAGCTCACCCCTCGGAGGAGCGGGGGGGCGGAACACCGGGGAGCTGTTTTTT. This encodes CASSPLGGAGGRNTGELFF.

This clonotype was counted only a few times. This sequence joins TRBV2 and TRBJ2-7; TRBD2 matches at 7 bases. This CDR3 has 14 residues. CDR1 is SNHLY, CDR2 FYNNEI, per germline. Germline trimming cut 8 bases from V and 3 bases from J; bases unmatched to any gene: 10. The CDR3 is CASLEGGGNYEQYF. CDR3 sequence (DNA): TGTGCCAGCCTAGAGGGCGGGGGAAACTACGAGCAGTACTTC. Full variable domain (missing parts from reference TRBV2 and TRBJ2-7): EPEVTQTPSHQVTQMGQEVILRCVPISNHLYFYWYRQILGQKVEFLVSFYNNEISEKSEIFDDQFSVERPDGSNFTLKIRSTKLEDSAMYFCASLEGGGNYEQYFGPGTRLTVT.

This clonotype was counted between two and nine times. V and J are TRBV4-2 and TRBJ1-2; tentative D call: TRBD1 (5 bases). Trimming cost V 0 bases and J 4 bases, with 18 bases left between them. Per the germline V gene, CDR1 is LGHNA and CDR2 is YNFKEQ. The CDR3 runs 17 residues. The CDR3 coding sequence is TGTGCCAGCAGCCAAGAGGGGGGGAGGCAGGGCGGCTATGGCTACACCTTC. This sequence encodes CASSQEGGRQGGYGYTF.

This clonotype was seen at least ten times. This sequence joins TRBV7-9 and TRBJ2-2, with D possibly being TRBD2 (6 bases). Germline V gene data show CDR1 as SEHNR and CDR2 as FQNEAQ (reference sequence). Trimming stripped 2 bases from V and 8 bases from J, with 12 bases between. The CDR3 has 14 amino acids. The chain's CDR3 is CASSLLRGTGELFF. The CDR3 nucleotides read TGTGCCAGCAGCTTATTGCGGGGTACGGGGGAGCTGTTTTTT. Full variable domain (outside the CDR3, taken from reference TRBV7-9 and TRBJ2-2): DTGVSQNPRHKITKRGQNVTFRCDPISEHNRLYWYRQTLGQGPEFLTYFQNEAQLEKSRLLSDRFSAERPKGSFSTLEIQRTEQGDSAMYLCASSLLRGTGELFFGEGSRLTVL.

This clonotype was seen ten or more times. The gene calls are TRBV6-1 and TRBJ2-1; 7 bases align to TRBD1. The germline V gene encodes CDR1 MNHNS and CDR2 SASEGT. After removal of 6 bases from V and 1 base from J, the junction contained 9 bases not matched to a gene. CDR3 length: 16 amino acids. CDR3 residues: CASRTTGANSYNEQFF. As DNA, the CDR3 is TGTGCCAGCAGGACTACAGGGGCGAATTCCTACAATGAGCAGTTCTTC.

This clonotype appeared a few times. The V call is TRBV7-9, the J call TRBJ1-1; 9 bases align to TRBD1. This CDR3 contains 14 residues. Germline loops: CDR1 SEHNR, CDR2 FQNEAQ (reference sequence). V shed 4 bases, J shed 5 bases, and the junction held 5 bases outside the gene matches. CDR3 loop: CASSSGQGMTEAFF. The CDR3, as DNA: TGTGCCAGCAGCTCTGGACAGGGGATGACTGAAGCTTTCTTT.

This clonotype has a count of ten or more. The chain employs TRBV24-1 and TRBJ2-5; maybe TRBD2 (6 bases). In germline, CDR1 is KGHDR, CDR2 SFDVKD. This CDR3 is 16 amino acids long. V dropped 0 bases and J dropped 2 bases, with 12 bases sitting between them. In nucleotides, the CDR3 is TGTGCCACCAGTGATTTGCGGCTGGGAGGACAAGAGACCCAGTACTTC. This gives the protein CATSDLRLGGQETQYF.

This clonotype was detected a few times. The chain employs TRBV12-3 or TRBV12-4 and TRBJ1-1; 11 nucleotides align to TRBD1. Trimming removed 6 bases from V and 7 bases from J; junction bases left unmatched: 7. The CDR3 totals 14 residues. The CDR3 coding sequence is TGTGCCAGCAGGGCCGGGACAGGGGGTTTTGAAGCTTTCTTT. Protein product: CASRAGTGGFEAFF.

This clonotype was seen repeatedly, ten times or more. The rearrangement uses TRBV28 and TRBJ2-1; D remains ambiguous. The CDR3 is 18 amino acids. V was clipped by 4 bases and J by 0 bases, with 19 bases between them. In germline, CDR1 is MDHEN, CDR2 SYDVKM. This CDR3 reads CASSSPKSSGRSYNEQFF. DNA of the CDR3: TGTGCCAGCAGTTCCCCGAAATCTTCGGGTCGCTCCTACAATGAGCAGTTCTTC.

This chain links TRBV20-1 with TRBJ2-4; 7 bases fit TRBD1. J lost 3 bases, V lost 7 bases, and 12 bases had no gene match. Germline CDR1 is DFQATT and CDR2 is SNEGSKA (reference sequence). This CDR3 has 15 amino acids. Here the CDR3 DNA reads TGCAGTGATGAATACAGGGGAAGCGGCAAAAACATTCAGTACTTC. As protein: CSDEYRGSGKNIQYF.

This clonotype occurred many times. The chain links TRBV11-2 to TRBJ1-2; perhaps TRBD1 as D (5 bases). Per germline, CDR1 SGHAT and CDR2 FQNNGV. This CDR3 comprises 12 residues. Trimming took 5 bases from V and 8 from J, leaving 12 bases between them. CDR3 coding DNA: TGTGCCAGCAGCCCCGGTGGGGGGGGCTACACCTTC. Its translation: CASSPGGGGYTF.

V usage is TRBV12-3 or TRBV12-4 and J usage is TRBJ2-7; TRBD1 matches at 9 bases. The CDR3 loop spans 15 amino acids. V shed 6 bases and J 3 bases; nucleotides not matched to a gene: 9. Written as DNA, the CDR3 is TGTGCCAGCAGCCGCCCCGGGACAGGGAGCTACGAGCAGTACTTC. As protein: CASSRPGTGSYEQYF.

V is TRBV4-2 and J is TRBJ2-3; 9 bases fit TRBD1. CDR1 is LGHNA and CDR2 is YNFKEQ in the germline V gene. This CDR3 region has 15 residues. V lost 0 bases and J lost 6; bases outside the gene matches: 4. The CDR3 here is CASSQEQGAGDTQYF. CDR3 coding DNA: TGTGCCAGCAGCCAAGAACAGGGGGCTGGGGATACGCAGTATTTT.

CDR3 nucleotide sequence: TGTGCCAGCAGCCGAAGGGATCCCAACACTGAAGCTTTCTTT. It codes for CASSRRDPNTEAFF. The rearrangement links TRBV3-1 to TRBJ1-1; unclear D gene. Germline V gene data show CDR1 as LGHDT and CDR2 as YNNKEL (reference sequence). The CDR3 contains 14 residues. With 4 bases removed from V and 2 bases from J, the gap between germline ends came to 11 bases.

The V gene is TRBV4-3, the J gene TRBJ2-1; D is uncertain. Germline loops: CDR1 LGHNA, CDR2 YSLEER. This CDR3 is 13 amino acids long. The V end lost 1 base, the J end lost 10 bases, and 11 bases lay between the germline ends. The CDR3 is CASSQVVYIEQFF. As DNA, the CDR3 is TGCGCCAGCAGCCAAGTGGTATATATCGAGCAGTTCTTC.

This clonotype showed up just a few times. J is TRBJ1-1 and V is TRBV9; D is ambiguous. The CDR3 spans 13 residues. Trimming left V 2 bases short and J 0 bases short, with 5 bases between. Germline V gene sequence: CDR1 SGDLS, CDR2 YYNGEE. The CDR3, as DNA: TGTGCCAGCAGCGTTAGCCTGAACACTGAAGCTTTCTTT. Its translation: CASSVSLNTEAFF.

This clonotype was observed a few times. This chain uses TRBV20-1 with TRBJ2-1, with D possibly being TRBD1 (6 bases). Trimming removed 2 bases from V and 6 bases from J, with 17 bases in between. CDR1 and CDR2 from the germline V gene are DFQATT and SNEGSKA (reference sequence). This CDR3 has 15 amino acids. CDR3 DNA sequence: TGCAGTGCTAGATTGGGGACACTCTCTGTCAATGAGCAGTTCTTC. Its protein is CSARLGTLSVNEQFF.

This clonotype has just a few counts. The rearrangement links TRBV29-1 to TRBJ2-5; TRBD2 might be the D (6 bases). This CDR3 has 12 residues. Trimming stripped 7 bases from V and 7 bases from J, with 16 bases between. Germline V gives CDR1 SQVTM, CDR2 ANQGSEA. CDR3 sequence reads: CSDYGTPGTQYF. The CDR3 region has the DNA TGCAGCGATTACGGGACTCCCGGGACCCAGTACTTC.

The rearrangement joins TRBV4-1 to TRBJ2-1; D unresolved. Between the trimmed V and J ends, which lost 4 bases and 9 bases, there was a span of 13 bases. Germline assignment: CDR1 MGHRA and CDR2 YSYEKL. CDR3 length: 13 amino acids. The CDR3, as DNA: TGCGCCAGCAGCCGAGCTCAGCGTGGTGAGCAGTTCTTC. Its translation: CASSRAQRGEQFF.

This clonotype was detected a few times. The chain is built from TRBV9 and TRBJ2-1; possible D gene TRBD1, 6 bases. Trimming took off 2 bases at V and 8 bases at J, with 17 bases between the two ends. This CDR3 is built from 15 residues. The germline CDR1 and CDR2 sequences are SGDLS and YYNGEE. CDR3 sequence: CASSVTPNGGDEQFF. The CDR3 DNA sequence: TGTGCCAGCAGCGTTACACCAAATGGGGGCGATGAGCAGTTCTTC.

DNA for the CDR3: TGTGCCAGCAGCCCCCGACAGGCATTGGGTCCCGGGGCCAACGTCCTGACTTTC. As protein: CASSPRQALGPGANVLTF. The chain has TRBV11-2 and TRBJ2-6, with D possibly being TRBD1 (6 bases). Trimming pared 5 bases from V and 4 bases from J, leaving 21 bases between. The CDR3 contains 18 residues. Germline V lookup: CDR1 SGHAT, CDR2 FQNNGV.

This chain uses TRBV5-1 with TRBJ2-1; 12 nucleotides line up with TRBD2. V shed 0 bases and J 5 bases; nucleotides not matched to a gene: 3. Looked up from germline, CDR1 is SGHRS and CDR2 is YFSETQ. The CDR3 is 16 residues long. The CDR3 sequence is CASSLGLAGDHNEQFF. Written as DNA, the CDR3 is TGCGCCAGCAGCTTGGGACTAGCGGGAGATCACAATGAGCAGTTCTTC.

The rearrangement uses TRBV9 and TRBJ2-7; D is perhaps TRBD1 (5 bases). Germline V lookup: CDR1 SGDLS, CDR2 YYNGEE. Trimming left V 0 bases short and J 7 bases short, with 11 bases between. CDR3 length: 13 amino acids. CDR3 loop: CASSVGPGKEQYF. The CDR3 DNA reads as TGTGCCAGCAGCGTAGGCCCAGGGAAGGAGCAGTACTTC.

This clonotype was seen many times. The V gene is TRBV29-1, the J gene TRBJ2-3; tentatively, D is TRBD2 (6 bases). The CDR3 is made up of 14 amino acids. Between the trimmed V and J ends, which lost 6 bases and 4 bases, there was a span of 17 bases. Germline CDR1 SQVTM, CDR2 ANQGSEA. Written as DNA, the CDR3 is TGCAGCGTCCCCCCGGGTTGGGGGGCAGATACGCAGTATTTT. It is translated as CSVPPGWGADTQYF.

This sequence joins TRBV7-2 and TRBJ1-6, with D tentatively TRBD1 (5 bases). This CDR3 has 13 amino acids. In germline, CDR1 is SGHTA, CDR2 FQGNSA. Trimming pared 5 bases from V and 14 bases from J, leaving 16 bases between. The CDR3 region has the DNA TGTGCCAGCAGCCTAACGGGGGGAGAGGCCCTCCACTTT. It translates to CASSLTGGEALHF.

The CDR3 sequence is CASTSGPNTGELFF. The CDR3 coding sequence is TGCGCCAGCACATCGGGTCCGAACACCGGGGAGCTGTTTTTT. V and J are TRBV10-1 and TRBJ2-2; D gene ambiguous. Germline V gives CDR1 WNHNN, CDR2 SYGVQD (reference sequence). CDR3 length: 14 amino acids. V dropped 7 bases and J dropped 0 bases, with 9 bases sitting between them.

This rearrangement joins TRBV27 to TRBJ2-1; perhaps TRBD1 as D (6 bases). From germline, CDR1 is MNHEY and CDR2 SMNVEV (reference sequence). With 6 bases removed from V and 8 bases from J, the gap between germline ends came to 17 bases. This CDR3 is 14 amino acids long. The CDR3, as DNA: TGTGCCAGCAGGATGACAGGAGCCTGGGATGAGCAGTTCTTC. This codes for CASRMTGAWDEQFF.

This clonotype was counted at least ten times. The chain links TRBV3-1 to TRBJ1-6, with no clear D. This CDR3 has 19 amino acids. The V and J ends lost 0 bases and 0 bases respectively, with 15 bases between them. The V gene's germline CDR1 is LGHDT and CDR2 YNNKEL (reference sequence). The DNA of the CDR3 is TGTGCCAGCAGCCAAGATCTCGTCAGTTCGAGCTCCTATAATTCACCCCTCCACTTT. This translates into CASSQDLVSSSSYNSPLHF.